The 7 T cell receptor beta chains below were found in one sample sequenced in a study of cytomegalovirus exposure and HLA in healthy donors. The study ran its PCR with 60 Vbeta and 13 Jbeta primers. This table comes from immunoSEQ multiplex PCR, and its TCRdb copy is limited to in-frame clones, with some not included. The table includes about 70,000 clones, 55% to 75% detected once. Material for sequencing was PBMCs. These receptors were collected from a middle-aged man in good health and CMV-seropositive.

This clone was observed a few times. The gene calls are TRBV2 and TRBJ2-3; D gene uncertain. Germline CDR1 reads SNHLY; CDR2 reads FYNNEI. V lost 4 bases to trimming and J lost 1 base, with 12 bases between them. The CDR3 has 15 residues. CDR3: CASSVRHPGTDTQYF. The CDR3 DNA reads TGTGCCAGCAGTGTGAGACATCCTGGCACAGATACGCAGTATTTT.

This clone was found many times. In DNA form, the CDR3 reads TGTGCCAGGCGGGGGGACTGCTCCTACAATGAGCAGTTCTTC. Protein product: CARRGDCSYNEQFF. The chain joins TRBV19 to TRBJ2-1; TRBD2 aligns across 8 bases. This CDR3 contains 14 residues. V shed 9 bases and J 0 bases; nucleotides not matched to a gene: 4. CDR1 and CDR2 from the germline V gene are LNHDA and SQIVND (reference sequence).

This clone appeared a single time. This rearrangement joins TRBV5-4 to TRBJ1-4; the D is unclear. The CDR3 consists of 13 residues. CDR1 is SGHNT and CDR2 is YYREEE in the germline V gene (reference sequence). Trimming shortened V by 2 bases and J by 4 bases, and 6 bases separated the two germline ends. The CDR3 DNA is TGTGCCAGCAGCTTCACTGTTAATGAAAAACTGTTTTTT. It codes for CASSFTVNEKLFF.

This chain connects TRBV15 to TRBJ2-1; 8 bases are a match to TRBD1. The CDR3 runs 15 residues. Germline-derived CDR1 and CDR2 are LNHNV and YYDKDF (reference sequence). The V segment lost 5 bases and the J segment 7 bases; nucleotides outside the gene matches: 10. The CDR3 region is CATSSRDRLLNEQFF. The CDR3 DNA follows: TGTGCCACCAGCTCCCGGGACAGGCTCTTGAATGAGCAGTTCTTC. Full variable domain (missing parts from reference TRBV15 and TRBJ2-1): DAMVIQNPRYQVTQFGKPVTLSCSQTLNHNVMYWYQQKSSQAPKLLFHYYDKDFNNEADTPDNFQSRRPNTSFCFLDIRSPGLGDTAMYLCATSSRDRLLNEQFFGPGTRLTVL.

The V gene is TRBV7-8, the J gene TRBJ2-1; TRBD2 aligns across 9 bases. CDR1 SGHVS and CDR2 FQNEAQ come from the germline V gene. The CDR3 runs 14 residues. The V and J ends lost 5 bases and 9 bases, in that order; junction bases with no gene match: 8. The CDR3 DNA is TGTGCCAGCAGCCTTAGCGGGAGTTTGGCTGAGCAGTTCTTC. Translated: CASSLSGSLAEQFF.

The chain has TRBV7-9 and TRBJ1-2; maybe TRBD1 (5 bases). The V end was cut by 5 bases, the J end by 8 bases, with 15 bases between. This CDR3 has 13 amino acids. Germline loops: CDR1 SEHNR, CDR2 FQNEAQ (reference sequence). As DNA, the CDR3 is TGTGCCAGCAGCCCGACAGTGGTTGAGGGCTACACCTTC. Amino acids: CASSPTVVEGYTF.

The V gene is TRBV19, the J gene TRBJ2-6, with D perhaps TRBD1 (6 bases). This CDR3 is built from 17 residues. The V end was cut by 3 bases, the J end by 0 bases, with 12 bases between. Germline V CDR1 and CDR2: LNHDA, SQIVND (reference sequence). The CDR3 sequence: CASSMDSLISGANVLTF. CDR3 sequence (DNA): TGTGCCAGTAGTATGGACAGTCTGATCTCTGGGGCCAACGTCCTGACTTTC.